The sequence of this T cell receptor beta chain was determined in a study of PD-L1 blockade in urothelial cancer listed by TCRdb under 2017. Regarding the research as a whole: Therapy was started at some point between 2014 and 2016 for all patients, and atezolizumab 1,200 mg was administered intravenously every 3 weeks. Durable clinical benefit was defined as progression-free survival longer than 6 months, and TCR features were also tested against progression-free and overall survival. Blood samples gave a median of about 130,000 T cells and 82,636 unique TCRs, with a median clonality of 0.080. Pretreatment tumor samples, along with matched peripheral blood serially collected before and after atezolizumab treatment, were subjected to TCR sequencing. Some ten patients reached durable clinical benefit, while 20 patients did not. In the same patients, whole exome sequencing and RNA sequencing of pretreatment tumors were performed in addition to TCR sequencing. About 90% of the roughly 29 patients were identified as males with urothelial cancer of bladder origin, and a prior smoking history was reported by 18 of 29 patients. Blood samples were analyzed at 3 weeks after treatment start (second dose) and at 6 weeks after treatment start. Pretreatment blood TCR-seq was available for about 28 patients, at least one posttreatment blood collection was obtained for 24 patients, and tumor TCR-seq was available for 24 patients. The study was an exploratory multi-omic analysis of somatic, immune and clinical correlates of response to PD-L1 blockade with atezolizumab in urothelial cancer. An ECOG performance status of 0 or 1 was recorded for the patients, and 0 to 3 prior chemotherapy regimens had been received by the patients. Study-wide findings and limitations: A pretreatment peripheral blood TCR clonality below the median was linked to improved progression-free and overall survival. Because the sample size was small (n ≈ 30) and many of the analyses were exploratory, the results are meant to be hypothesis-generating. At 3 weeks after the start of treatment, tumor-associated TCR clones in peripheral blood had expanded more in patients with durable benefit (n of about 20, p = 0.022).

The cohort comprised 29 patients with locally advanced or metastatic urothelial carcinoma treated at Memorial Sloan Kettering on a trial protocol. Peripheral blood mononuclear cells were collected pretreatment and during treatment, with between 1 and 8 total time points obtained per patient. The Qiagen DNeasy Blood extraction kit was used to purify genomic DNA from total PBMCs and tumor samples. PBMCs were collected pretreatment and during treatment and were isolated and stored as previously described. In the case of this clone: Its antigen has not been determined. No quality values exist for individual bases; no much larger clone is one base distant.

Synthetic TCR analog templates were spiked into each PCR to estimate absolute template abundance from read counts. The immunoSEQ assay was used to amplify TCRbeta CDR3 regions from genomic DNA with bias-controlled V and J gene primers. Sequencing of rearranged TCRbeta segments was done at approximately 20X coverage. Per the authors' processing: Clustering was used to correct sequencing errors, and CDR3s were annotated against IMGT so that V, D and J genes could be assigned. Downstream analyses used only productive TCRbeta rearrangements, leaving out any out-of-frame or stop-codon sequences. Clonality was calculated as one minus the Shannon entropy normalized by the log of the number of unique productive sequences. Fisher's exact test with Benjamini-Hochberg correction, at a threshold of adjusted p below 0.01, was used to find clones that differed between time points or between blood and tumor. This immuneACCESS table, as held by TCRdb, lists in-frame sequences with V and J called but not all clones. Of the missing ones, under half trace to an unresolved V gene in checked studies; the others have no known cause. V and J calls and clone size are given by that table; D and trimming were obtained from the DNA. In all, the sample holds some 28,000 clones, and roughly 80% of those were seen once. The ten largest clones represent approximately 2.1% of the sample.

Per the germline V gene, SGDLS is the CDR1 and YYNGEE is the CDR2. From cysteine to phenylalanine, the CDR3 is 16 amino acids long. Left in the record is the CDR3 DNA by itself, 48 bases read in frame from the first base. After removal of 3 bases from V and 7 bases from J, the junction retains 13 bases not matched to a gene. This TCR came from a man aged 50-59 years with urothelial cancer. The sequenced sample was PBMCs, obtained around atezolizumab (anti-PD-L1) treatment. The V and J segments used are TRBV9 and TRBJ2-1; 7 middle bases align to TRBD1. CDR3 loop: CASSASGQARTNEQFF. At the DNA level, the sequence is TGTGCCAGCAGCGCAAGCGGACAGGCTCGTACGAATGAGCAGTTCTTC.